The rows below give T cell receptor beta chains drawn from one sample of a study of T cell responses to AZD1222 COVID-19 vaccine. Clones were sequenced by immunoSEQ multiplex PCR, and TCRdb holds only the in-frame ones, with some missing. The sample has about 70,000 clones, approximately 83% seen once; the top ten hold about 6%. The sample consisted of peripheral blood, taken 28 days after the second AZD1222 dose. These receptor sequences come from an adult who received the AZD1222 COVID-19 vaccine. Both conserved end residues are part of each CDR3. Each record gives: J gene, D gene, V gene, clone size, CDR3 DNA, CDR3 protein. The D gene is left open where the match is weak. The listing skips clone size in some rows; elsewhere it reads once, few, many or a size class.

TRBJ1-2	-	TRBV20-1	-	TGCAGTGCCCCCGGACTCGGGGGCTACACCTTC	CSAPGLGGYTF
TRBJ1-2	TRBD1	TRBV2	-	TGTGCCAGCAGGGACAGGGGCTATGGCTACACCTTC	CASRDRGYGYTF
TRBJ1-4	-	TRBV6-5	-	TGTGCCAGCAGCCTACTTACAGGCCTCGAAAAACTGTTTTTT	CASSLLTGLEKLFF
TRBJ1-5	-	TRBV28	-	TGTGCCAGCAGTACGACAGCGAATAGCAATCAGCCCCAGCATTTT	CASSTTANSNQPQHF
TRBJ1-6	-	TRBV5-1	-	TGCGCCAGCAGCCTGGACGTTGGGAATTCACCCCTCCACTTT	CASSLDVGNSPLHF
TRBJ2-2	-	TRBV11-2	-	TGTGCCAGCAGACCAGGGGGGCGGGGGCCGAACACCGGGGAGCTGTTTTTT	CASRPGGRGPNTGELFF
TRBJ1-5	TRBD1	TRBV4-2	-	TGTGCCAGCAGCGGGACAGGGTATAGCAATCAGCCCCAGCATTTT	CASSGTGYSNQPQHF
TRBJ1-5	-	TRBV7-9	-	TGTGCCAGCCAATGGGGGGCCGGCAATCAGCCCCAGCATTTT	CASQWGAGNQPQHF
TRBJ1-2	-	TRBV10-3	-	TGTGCCATCAGCACCTCGGGGGTAGCAGTTAACTATGGCTACACCTTC	CAISTSGVAVNYGYTF
TRBJ1-1	TRBD1	TRBV5-1	-	TGCGCCAGCAGCGTAGGGGGCGCAGCTTTCTTT	CASSVGGAAFF
TRBJ1-1	-	TRBV29-1	few	TGCAGCGTTGAAACATCGGGCGGCGAAGCTTTCTTT	CSVETSGGEAFF
TRBJ2-1	-	TRBV5-4	-	TGTGCCAGCAGCTTGGGGGCCGGGGATGAGCAGTTCTTC	CASSLGAGDEQFF
TRBJ2-2	-	TRBV15	-	TGTGCCACCAGCAGTACAGAGAACACCGGGGAGCTGTTTTTT	CATSSTENTGELFF
TRBJ2-7	TRBD1	TRBV5-1	-	TGCGCCAGCAGCCCGACCGGACAGGAATTTTACGAGCAGTACTTC	CASSPTGQEFYEQYF
TRBJ2-7	TRBD1	TRBV6-4	-	TGTGCCAGCAGTCAATCCGGGACAGGGAGAATGGACGAGCAGTACTTC	CASSQSGTGRMDEQYF
TRBJ2-2	-	TRBV21-1	-	TGTGCCAGCAGCAAACCCCTAGCGGGGGAGAACACCGGGGAGCTGTTTTTT	CASSKPLAGENTGELFF
TRBJ2-5	-	TRBV30	-	TGTGCCTGGATTGGCCCAAATGGCCCCGGTGAGACCCAGTACTTC	CAWIGPNGPGETQYF
TRBJ2-3	TRBD1	TRBV6-5	-	TGTGCCAGCGGCATCGGGACAGGGGGCACAGATACGCAGTATTTT	CASGIGTGGTDTQYF
TRBJ2-7	TRBD1	TRBV6-5	-	TGTGCCAGCACCCATGGACAGGGCGGCTACGAGCAGTACTTC	CASTHGQGGYEQYF
TRBJ1-1	-	TRBV14	-	TGTGCCAGCAGCCAAGGGAGGAACACTGAAGCTTTCTTT	CASSQGRNTEAFF
TRBJ2-2	-	TRBV3-1/TRBV3-2	-	TGTGCCAGCAGGCCAGGCCCCTCCACCGGGGAGCTGTTTTTT	CASRPGPSTGELFF
TRBJ2-3	TRBD2	TRBV18	once	TGTGCCAGCTCACCTCTGAGCGGGGGGGCCGGGACAGATACGCAGTATTTT	CASSPLSGGAGTDTQYF
TRBJ2-3	-	TRBV10-3	-	TGTGCCATCAGTGGCACTAGCCTGTTGGATACGCAGTATTTT	CAISGTSLLDTQYF
TRBJ1-6	-	TRBV27	-	TGTGCCAGCAGTTTAGTCAGCTCATGGTTCTCAAGTTCACCCCTCCACTTT	CASSLVSSWFSSSPLHF